The rows below give T cell receptor beta chains drawn from one sample of a study of blood T cells in healthy people across ages. TCRdb re-derived calls from the 5' RACE reads in MiXCR, one entry per CDR3 protein. The sample has 800,000 to 950,000 distinct CDR3 sequences, roughly 48% seen once. The sample comprised blood. These receptors originate from a man aged 25-45 years in good health. Each CDR3 is given with its conserved first and last residue. Fields, in order: CDR3 DNA, CDR3 protein, V gene, CDR3 length, D gene, J gene, clone size. The D gene is left open where the match is weak. Clone size appears in some rows only: once, few, many, or a class for an expanded clone.

cdr3_nt: TGTGCCAGCTGTGGACAGGGTCTCGATAATTCACCCCTCCACTTT; cdr3_aa: CASCGQGLDNSPLHF; v_call: TRBV2; cdr3_length: 15; d_call: TRBD1; j_call: TRBJ1-6; clone_size: NA
cdr3_nt: TGTGCCAGAAGTAAAACTCGGACAGGGGGACAATATTTTAGCAATCAGCCCCAGCATTTT; cdr3_aa: CARSKTRTGGQYFSNQPQHF; v_call: TRBV27; cdr3_length: 20; d_call: TRBD1; j_call: TRBJ1-5; clone_size: NA
cdr3_nt: TGTGCCAGCAGTTACGATGGAGGGAAGCTTCAGTACTTC; cdr3_aa: CASSYDGGKLQYF; v_call: TRBV6-5; cdr3_length: 13; d_call: NA; j_call: TRBJ2-4; clone_size: few
cdr3_nt: TGTGCCAGCAGTTATCGGGTGCGGCAAGAGACCCAGTTCTTC; cdr3_aa: CASSYRVRQETQFF; v_call: TRBV6-6; cdr3_length: 14; d_call: NA; j_call: TRBJ2-1; clone_size: NA
cdr3_nt: TGCAGCGTTATCGGCGGGGGGTCGGGGGATACGCAGTATTTT; cdr3_aa: CSVIGGGSGDTQYF; v_call: TRBV29-1; cdr3_length: 14; d_call: TRBD2; j_call: TRBJ2-3; clone_size: NA
cdr3_nt: TGTGCCATCAGTATCCACGGGGGGGAGACCGGGGAGCTGTTTTTT; cdr3_aa: CAISIHGGETGELFF; v_call: TRBV10-3; cdr3_length: 15; d_call: TRBD2; j_call: TRBJ2-2; clone_size: NA
cdr3_nt: TGTGCCAGCACCACGGGACTAGTGGAGACCCAGTACTTC; cdr3_aa: CASTTGLVETQYF; v_call: TRBV12-3/TRBV12-4; cdr3_length: 13; d_call: TRBD2; j_call: TRBJ2-5; clone_size: NA
cdr3_nt: TGCGCCAGCAGCCCCGGCGGGGGGGCTGGACGAGAGACCCAGTACTTC; cdr3_aa: CASSPGGGAGRETQYF; v_call: TRBV4-1; cdr3_length: 16; d_call: TRBD2; j_call: TRBJ2-5; clone_size: once
cdr3_nt: TGTGCCAGCAGTGTGAGGGGGGGCAGGGAAAAACTGTTTTTT; cdr3_aa: CASSVRGGREKLFF; v_call: TRBV6-1; cdr3_length: 14; d_call: NA; j_call: TRBJ1-4; clone_size: once
cdr3_nt: TGCAGTGCTAGAGATCCGGGACAGGGGATGAACGAGCAGTACTTC; cdr3_aa: CSARDPGQGMNEQYF; v_call: TRBV20-1; cdr3_length: 15; d_call: TRBD1; j_call: TRBJ2-7; clone_size: NA
cdr3_nt: TGTGCCACCAGTGACCAGGGCCTGGACTATGGCTACACCTTC; cdr3_aa: CATSDQGLDYGYTF; v_call: TRBV24-1; cdr3_length: 14; d_call: NA; j_call: TRBJ1-2; clone_size: few
cdr3_nt: TGTGCCATCAGGAACAGGGGTGGGGAAAAACTGTTTTTT; cdr3_aa: CAIRNRGGEKLFF; v_call: TRBV10-3; cdr3_length: 13; d_call: TRBD1; j_call: TRBJ1-4; clone_size: NA
cdr3_nt: TGCAGTGCTAGAGTTTTCCAGGGAATAACAGATACGCAGTATTTT; cdr3_aa: CSARVFQGITDTQYF; v_call: TRBV20-1; cdr3_length: 15; d_call: NA; j_call: TRBJ2-3; clone_size: NA
cdr3_nt: TGTGCCAGCAGCCCCAGACTAGCGGGCATAGCCAAAAACATTCAGTACTTC; cdr3_aa: CASSPRLAGIAKNIQYF; v_call: TRBV5-8; cdr3_length: 17; d_call: TRBD2; j_call: TRBJ2-4; clone_size: NA
cdr3_nt: TGCAGTGCTAGAGATGGTGTTTTACAGCCCCAGCATTTT; cdr3_aa: CSARDGVLQPQHF; v_call: TRBV20-1; cdr3_length: 13; d_call: NA; j_call: TRBJ1-5; clone_size: few
cdr3_nt: TGTGCCAGCAGCGAGAATCCCCAGGCTTCAGAGGGGTACTTC; cdr3_aa: CASSENPQASEGYF; v_call: TRBV7-6; cdr3_length: 14; d_call: NA; j_call: TRBJ2-5; clone_size: NA
cdr3_nt: TGCGCCAGCAGCTTGGTTGGGGGGCAGTACGAGCAGTACTTC; cdr3_aa: CASSLVGGQYEQYF; v_call: TRBV5-1; cdr3_length: 14; d_call: NA; j_call: TRBJ2-7; clone_size: NA
cdr3_nt: TGTGCCAGCAGCTTGTTACGGGATCTCTCCTACGAGCAGTACTTC; cdr3_aa: CASSLLRDLSYEQYF; v_call: TRBV5-5; cdr3_length: 15; d_call: NA; j_call: TRBJ2-7; clone_size: few
cdr3_nt: TGTGCCAGCAGTTTAATGAGGGCAGATACGCAGTATTTT; cdr3_aa: CASSLMRADTQYF; v_call: TRBV12-3/TRBV12-4; cdr3_length: 13; d_call: NA; j_call: TRBJ2-3; clone_size: once
cdr3_nt: TGTGCCAGCAGTACCGGGACTAGCGGCTACAAGCAGTTCTTC; cdr3_aa: CASSTGTSGYKQFF; v_call: TRBV12-3/TRBV12-4; cdr3_length: 14; d_call: TRBD2; j_call: TRBJ2-1; clone_size: NA
cdr3_nt: TGCAGTGCCCAATGGGGCACAGATACGCAGTATTTT; cdr3_aa: CSAQWGTDTQYF; v_call: TRBV20-1; cdr3_length: 12; d_call: NA; j_call: TRBJ2-3; clone_size: NA
cdr3_nt: TGTGCCAGCAGTTTATCCCGGGCCAATTATGGCTACACCTTC; cdr3_aa: CASSLSRANYGYTF; v_call: TRBV27; cdr3_length: 14; d_call: NA; j_call: TRBJ1-2; clone_size: NA
cdr3_nt: TGCGCCAGCAGCGCTGGGACGGCCGGGGGTGGCTACACCTTC; cdr3_aa: CASSAGTAGGGYTF; v_call: TRBV5-1; cdr3_length: 14; d_call: NA; j_call: TRBJ1-2; clone_size: NA
cdr3_nt: TGTGCCTGGGGGACAGGGCCAAGTGAAAAACTGTTTTTT; cdr3_aa: CAWGTGPSEKLFF; v_call: TRBV30; cdr3_length: 13; d_call: TRBD1; j_call: TRBJ1-4; clone_size: few
cdr3_nt: TGTGCCAGCAGCGGGCAAGAGGGCGGTAGCACAGATACGCAGTATTTT; cdr3_aa: CASSGQEGGSTDTQYF; v_call: TRBV11-2; cdr3_length: 16; d_call: NA; j_call: TRBJ2-3; clone_size: NA
cdr3_nt: TGCGCCAGCAGCTCATGGACTAGCGGGGGCTCAGCATACAATGAGCAGTTCTTC; cdr3_aa: CASSSWTSGGSAYNEQFF; v_call: TRBV5-1; cdr3_length: 18; d_call: TRBD2; j_call: TRBJ2-1; clone_size: NA
cdr3_nt: TGTGCCAGCAGCCGTGCCATGCAGGGGGCAGGTTCACCCCTCCACTTT; cdr3_aa: CASSRAMQGAGSPLHF; v_call: TRBV7-2; cdr3_length: 16; d_call: TRBD1; j_call: TRBJ1-6; clone_size: NA